This note documents a single T cell receptor beta chain sequence. The antigen remains undetermined. This entry comes from a study of shared clonotypes between healthy human individuals. Looking at the study overall: Participating donors consisted of two women and a few men aged 18 to 49. Study conclusions and caveats: Generally, naive subsets came out with larger estimated richness than memory subsets. Few donors limited the genetic and exposure-history diversity represented. In a few donors, around 5% of naive CD4 clonotypes appeared in common.

CD45RO-negative CD8 cells positively selected for CCR7 made up the naive population, which excluded terminally differentiated effector memory CD45RA+ cells. The table came from immunoSEQ multiplex PCR; TCRdb's copy has only in-frame clones and leaves some out. The sample lists over 2,000,000 clones; about 93% were seen once. This CDR3 spans 15 amino acids. The germline CDR1 and CDR2 sequences are GTSNPN and SVGIG (reference sequence). Trimming left V 0 bases short and J 5 bases short, with 14 bases between. The source material was naive CD8+ T cells from PBMCs. The V call is TRBV30, the J call TRBJ1-5; tentative D call: TRBD1 (5 bases). The sequence was obtained from a man between 18 and 35 years old in good health. Some clones in this sample may be carry-over from other donors' samples. CDR3: CAWSVFAGGDQPQHF. In DNA, the CDR3 is TGTGCCTGGAGTGTCTTTGCGGGAGGGGATCAGCCCCAGCATTTT.